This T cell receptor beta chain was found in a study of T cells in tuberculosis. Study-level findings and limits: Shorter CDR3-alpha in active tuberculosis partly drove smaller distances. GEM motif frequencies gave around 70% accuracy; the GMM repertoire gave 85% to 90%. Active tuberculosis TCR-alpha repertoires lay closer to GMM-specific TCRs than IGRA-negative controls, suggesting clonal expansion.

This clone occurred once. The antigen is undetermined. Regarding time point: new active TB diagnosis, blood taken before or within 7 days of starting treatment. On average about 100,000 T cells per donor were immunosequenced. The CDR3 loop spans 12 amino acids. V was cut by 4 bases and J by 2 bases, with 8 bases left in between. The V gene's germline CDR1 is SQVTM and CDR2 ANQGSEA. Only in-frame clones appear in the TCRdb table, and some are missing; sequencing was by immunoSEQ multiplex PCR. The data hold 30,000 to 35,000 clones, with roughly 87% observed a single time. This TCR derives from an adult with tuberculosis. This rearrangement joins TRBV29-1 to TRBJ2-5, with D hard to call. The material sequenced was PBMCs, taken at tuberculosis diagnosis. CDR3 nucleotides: TGCAGCGTTGTACAGCTACAAGAGACCCAGTACTTC. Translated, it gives CSVVQLQETQYF. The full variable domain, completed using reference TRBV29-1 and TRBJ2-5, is SAVISQKPSRDICQRGTSLTIQCQVDSQVTMMFWYRQQPGQSLTLIATANQGSEATYESGFVIDKFPISRPNLTFSTLTVSNMSPEDSSIYLCSVVQLQETQYFGPGTRLLVL.